This T cell receptor beta chain was recorded in a study of cytomegalovirus exposure and HLA in healthy donors. Only one count was recorded for this clone. The CDR3 has 12 residues. The germline V gene encodes CDR1 SGHRS and CDR2 YFSETQ. V lost 8 bases, J lost 0 bases, and 9 bases lay in between. The PCR employed 60 Vbeta primers together with 13 Jbeta primers. Generated by immunoSEQ multiplex PCR, the TCRdb table keeps only in-frame clones and is missing some. The sample lists some 250,000 clones, roughly 82% occurring once. The specimen sequenced was PBMCs. This TCR derives from a woman in her thirties or forties in good health and CMV-seropositive. The gene calls are TRBV5-1 and TRBJ2-7; the D gene is possibly TRBD1 (6 bases). The DNA of the CDR3 is TGCGCCAGTCACAGGGACTCCTACGAGCAGTACTTC. Encoded protein: CASHRDSYEQYF.